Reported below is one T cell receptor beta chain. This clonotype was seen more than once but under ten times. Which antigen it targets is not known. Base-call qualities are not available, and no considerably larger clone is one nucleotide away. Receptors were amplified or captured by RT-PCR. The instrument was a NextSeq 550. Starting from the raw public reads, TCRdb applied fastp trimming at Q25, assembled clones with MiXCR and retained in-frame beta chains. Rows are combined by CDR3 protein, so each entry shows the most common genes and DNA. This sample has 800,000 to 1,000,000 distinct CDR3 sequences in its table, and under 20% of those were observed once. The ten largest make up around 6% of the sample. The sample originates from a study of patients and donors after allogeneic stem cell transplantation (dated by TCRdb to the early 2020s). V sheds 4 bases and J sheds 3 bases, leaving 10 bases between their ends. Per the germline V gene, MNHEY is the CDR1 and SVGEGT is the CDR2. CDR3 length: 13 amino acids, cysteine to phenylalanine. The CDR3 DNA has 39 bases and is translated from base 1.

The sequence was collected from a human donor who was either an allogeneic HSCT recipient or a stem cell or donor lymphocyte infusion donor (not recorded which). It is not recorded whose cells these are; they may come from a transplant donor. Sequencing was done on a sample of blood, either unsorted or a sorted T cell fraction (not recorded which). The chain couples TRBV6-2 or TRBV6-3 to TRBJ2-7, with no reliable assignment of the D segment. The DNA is TGTGCCAGCAGTTGGACGGGCTACTACGAGCAGTACTTC. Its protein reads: CASSWTGYYEQYF.